These T cell receptor beta chains were read from a single sample in a study of shared clonotypes between healthy human individuals. The assay was immunoSEQ multiplex PCR, and TCRdb's table has in-frame clones only and misses some. The repertoire includes around 2.1 million clones, around 93% of them detected once, and more than 1.5% sits in the top ten. Sequencing input: naive CD8+ T cells from PBMCs. Receptor source: a man younger than 35 in good health. Some clones in this sample may be carry-over from other donors' samples. Both conserved end residues are part of each CDR3. Each record gives: CDR3 DNA, CDR3 protein, clone size, J gene, V gene, D gene. The D gene is left open where the match is weak. Not every row has a clone size; where given, it reads once, few, many or a size class.

cdr3_nt: TGTGCCAGCAGTTTATCCCCGTTGAGTGCTAGCGGATCCTACGAGCAGTACTTC; cdr3_aa: CASSLSPLSASGSYEQYF; clone_size: -; j_call: TRBJ2-7; v_call: TRBV27; d_call: TRBD2
cdr3_nt: TGTGCCAGCAGCTTACCTCCCCCGGGGGGGCTCGGCTATGGCTACACCTTC; cdr3_aa: CASSLPPPGGLGYGYTF; clone_size: -; j_call: TRBJ1-2; v_call: TRBV7-8; d_call: -
cdr3_nt: TGCAGCGCCACAGGGTACCTCGGCAATGAAAAACTGTTTTTT; cdr3_aa: CSATGYLGNEKLFF; clone_size: -; j_call: TRBJ1-4; v_call: TRBV29-1; d_call: -
cdr3_nt: TGTGCCAGCAGTTTAGTGCGGAACTCCTACGAGCAGTACTTC; cdr3_aa: CASSLVRNSYEQYF; clone_size: -; j_call: TRBJ2-7; v_call: TRBV28; d_call: -
cdr3_nt: TGTGCCAGCAGCTTAGGCTTTAGCAATCAGCCCCAGCATTTT; cdr3_aa: CASSLGFSNQPQHF; clone_size: -; j_call: TRBJ1-5; v_call: TRBV7-9; d_call: -
cdr3_nt: TGTGCCAGCCGGGGACAGGGGACCTACGAGCAGTACTTC; cdr3_aa: CASRGQGTYEQYF; clone_size: -; j_call: TRBJ2-7; v_call: TRBV28; d_call: TRBD1
cdr3_nt: TGTGCCAGCAGCTACTACCCTAGCAATGAGCAGTTCTTC; cdr3_aa: CASSYYPSNEQFF; clone_size: once; j_call: TRBJ2-1; v_call: TRBV7-3; d_call: -
cdr3_nt: TGTGCCAGCAGTTACTCGTGGGGGGAGTCCTACAATGAGCAGTTCTTC; cdr3_aa: CASSYSWGESYNEQFF; clone_size: -; j_call: TRBJ2-1; v_call: TRBV6-5; d_call: -
cdr3_nt: TGTGCCAGCAGCCCGGGACTAGCGGGACCTCAAAACACAGATACGCAGTATTTT; cdr3_aa: CASSPGLAGPQNTDTQYF; clone_size: -; j_call: TRBJ2-3; v_call: TRBV27; d_call: TRBD2
cdr3_nt: TGCGCCAGCAGCCAAGCCCTAGCGGGAGGTGGTTCGAGTGAGCAGTTCTTC; cdr3_aa: CASSQALAGGGSSEQFF; clone_size: -; j_call: TRBJ2-1; v_call: TRBV4-3; d_call: TRBD2
cdr3_nt: TGTGCCAGCAGCCCACGACAGGGGCGTGAGGCCGGGGAGCTGTTTTTT; cdr3_aa: CASSPRQGREAGELFF; clone_size: -; j_call: TRBJ2-2; v_call: TRBV11-3; d_call: TRBD1
cdr3_nt: TGTGCCAGCAATCCAGGGACGAGCTCCTACGAGCAGTACTTC; cdr3_aa: CASNPGTSSYEQYF; clone_size: -; j_call: TRBJ2-7; v_call: TRBV9; d_call: -
cdr3_nt: TGTGCCAGCAGTTTATTGCCCGGGCAAGAGACCCAGTACTTC; cdr3_aa: CASSLLPGQETQYF; clone_size: -; j_call: TRBJ2-5; v_call: TRBV27; d_call: -